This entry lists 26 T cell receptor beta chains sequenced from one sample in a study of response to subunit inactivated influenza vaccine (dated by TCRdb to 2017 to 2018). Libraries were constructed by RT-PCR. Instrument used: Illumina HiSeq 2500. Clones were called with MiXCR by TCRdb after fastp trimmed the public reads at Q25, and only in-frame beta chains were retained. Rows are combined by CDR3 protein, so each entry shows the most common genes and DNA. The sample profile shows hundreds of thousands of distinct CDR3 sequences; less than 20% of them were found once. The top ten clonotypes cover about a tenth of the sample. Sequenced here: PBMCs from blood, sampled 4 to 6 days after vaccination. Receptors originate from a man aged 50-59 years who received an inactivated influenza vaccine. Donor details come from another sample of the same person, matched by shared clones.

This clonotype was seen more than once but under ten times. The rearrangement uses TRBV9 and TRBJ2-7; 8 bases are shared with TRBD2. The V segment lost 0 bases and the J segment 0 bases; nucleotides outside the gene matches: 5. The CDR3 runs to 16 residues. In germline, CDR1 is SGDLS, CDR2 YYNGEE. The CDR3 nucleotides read TGTGCCAGCAGCGTAGAGGGCGGGAGGACCTCCTACGAGCAGTACTTC. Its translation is CASSVEGGRTSYEQYF.

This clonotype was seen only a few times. CDR3 region: CASSLYATGGVEAFF. Here the CDR3 DNA reads TGTGCCAGCAGCCTATACGCGACAGGGGGCGTAGAAGCTTTCTTT. The chain is built from TRBV5-6 and TRBJ1-1; 10 bases fit TRBD1. This CDR3 has 15 residues. Unmatched junction bases numbered 11, after V lost 4 bases and J lost 8 bases. Germline lookup yields CDR1 SGHDT and CDR2 YYEEEE. The full variable domain, rest sourced from reference TRBV5-6 and TRBJ1-1, is DAGVTQSPTHLIKTRGQQVTLRCSPKSGHDTVSWYQQALGQGPQFIFQYYEEEERQRGNFPDRFSGHQFPNYSSELNVNALLLGDSALYLCASSLYATGGVEAFFGQGTRLTVV.

CDR3 nucleotides: TGTGCCAGCAGTTGGTTTGGGAGGGCGGTTACGAATGAGCAGTTCTTC. Translation gives CASSWFGRAVTNEQFF. The chain links TRBV6-2 or TRBV6-3 to TRBJ2-1; 7 nucleotides agree with TRBD2. The ends lost 4 bases at V and 7 bases at J; junction bases unmatched: 13. The CDR3 extends over 16 amino acids. The germline V gene has CDR1 MNHEY and CDR2 SVGEGT.

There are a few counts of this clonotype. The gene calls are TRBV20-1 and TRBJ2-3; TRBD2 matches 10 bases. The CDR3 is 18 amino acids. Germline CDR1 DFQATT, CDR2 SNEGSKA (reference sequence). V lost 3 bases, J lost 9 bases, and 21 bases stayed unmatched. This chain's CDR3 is CSARWLAGVRRRGGTQYF. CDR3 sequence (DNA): TGCAGTGCTAGGTGGCTAGCGGGAGTGCGCAGGCGGGGTGGAACGCAGTATTTT.

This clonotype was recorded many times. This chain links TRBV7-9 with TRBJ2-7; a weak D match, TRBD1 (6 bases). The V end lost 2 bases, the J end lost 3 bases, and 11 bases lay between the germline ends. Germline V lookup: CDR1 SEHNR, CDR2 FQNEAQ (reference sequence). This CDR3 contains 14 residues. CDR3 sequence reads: CASSLSGGVYEQYF. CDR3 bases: TGTGCCAGCAGCTTATCTGGGGGCGTCTACGAGCAGTACTTC.

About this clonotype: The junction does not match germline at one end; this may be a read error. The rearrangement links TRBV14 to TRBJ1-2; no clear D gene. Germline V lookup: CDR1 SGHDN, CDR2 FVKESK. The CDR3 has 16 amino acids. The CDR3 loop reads CAISQDLRTPNYGYTF. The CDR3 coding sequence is TGTGCCATCAGCCAAGATTTACGGACTCCGAACTATGGCTACACCTTC. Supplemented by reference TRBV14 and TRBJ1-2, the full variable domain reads EAGVTQFPSHSVIEKGQTVTLRCDPISGHDNLYWYRRVMGKEIKFLLHFVKESKQDESGMPNNRFLAERTGGTYSTLKVQPAELEDSGVYFCAISQDLRTPNYGYTFGSGTRLTVV.

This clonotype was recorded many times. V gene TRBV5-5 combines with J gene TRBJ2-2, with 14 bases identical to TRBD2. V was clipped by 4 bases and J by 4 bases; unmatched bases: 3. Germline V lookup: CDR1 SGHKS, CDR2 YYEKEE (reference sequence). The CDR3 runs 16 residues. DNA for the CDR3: TGTGCCAGCAGCGTGGGACTAGCGGGAGTCACCGGGGAGCTGTTTTTT. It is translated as CASSVGLAGVTGELFF.

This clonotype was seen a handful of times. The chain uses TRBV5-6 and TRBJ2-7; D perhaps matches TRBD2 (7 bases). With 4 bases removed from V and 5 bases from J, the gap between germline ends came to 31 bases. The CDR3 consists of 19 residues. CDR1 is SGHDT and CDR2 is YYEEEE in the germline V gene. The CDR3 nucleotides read TGTGCCAGCAGCCTGAGGGGGGTGTGGTCCCGGGACTACCAAGACGAGCAGTACTTC. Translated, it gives CASSLRGVWSRDYQDEQYF.

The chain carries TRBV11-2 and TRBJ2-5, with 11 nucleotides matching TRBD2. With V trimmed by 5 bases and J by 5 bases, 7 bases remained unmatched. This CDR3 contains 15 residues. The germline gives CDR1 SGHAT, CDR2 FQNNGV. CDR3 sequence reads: CASSRVTSGAETQYF. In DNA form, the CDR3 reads TGTGCCAGCAGCAGAGTGACTAGCGGGGCTGAGACCCAGTACTTC.

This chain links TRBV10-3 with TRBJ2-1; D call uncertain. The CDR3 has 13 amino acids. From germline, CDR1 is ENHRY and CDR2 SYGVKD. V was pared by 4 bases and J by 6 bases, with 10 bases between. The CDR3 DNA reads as TGTGCCATCAGTGTCGGTCCGAGCAATGAGCAGTTCTTC. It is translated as CAISVGPSNEQFF.

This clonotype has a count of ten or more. The CDR3 DNA sequence: TGTGCCAGCAGCCTCCTTCCGGGACAGGGTGGTGGGGAGCTGTTTTTT. Translating it yields CASSLLPGQGGGELFF. The chain combines TRBV11-2 with TRBJ2-2; 9 bases agree with TRBD1. CDR1 and CDR2 from the germline V gene are SGHAT and FQNNGV. Losses at the gene ends were 5 bases for V and 8 bases for J; bases not matched to a gene: 12. The CDR3 length is 16 residues. Drawing the rest from reference TRBV11-2 and TRBJ2-2, the complete variable domain is EAGVAQSPRYKIIEKRQSVAFWCNPISGHATLYWYQQILGQGPKLLIQFQNNGVVDDSQLPKDRFSAERLKGVDSTLKIQPAKLEDSAVYLCASSLLPGQGGGELFFGEGSRLTVL.

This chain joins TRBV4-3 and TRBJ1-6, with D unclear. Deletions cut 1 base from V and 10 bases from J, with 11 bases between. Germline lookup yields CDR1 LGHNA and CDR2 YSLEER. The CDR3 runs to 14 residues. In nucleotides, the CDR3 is TGCGCCAGCAGCCAAGCTGGGGATCGATCACCCCTCCACTTT. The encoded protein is CASSQAGDRSPLHF.

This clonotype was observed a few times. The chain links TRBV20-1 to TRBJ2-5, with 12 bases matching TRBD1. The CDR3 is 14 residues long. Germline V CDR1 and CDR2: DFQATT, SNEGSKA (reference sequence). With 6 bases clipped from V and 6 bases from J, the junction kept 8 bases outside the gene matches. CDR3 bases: TGCAGTGCCAGTGGGGACAGGGGGCTGAAGACCCAGTACTTC. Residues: CSASGDRGLKTQYF.

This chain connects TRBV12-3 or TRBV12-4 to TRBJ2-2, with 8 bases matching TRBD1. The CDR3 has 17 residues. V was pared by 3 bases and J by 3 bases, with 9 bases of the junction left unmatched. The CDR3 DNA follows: TGTGCCAGCAGTTTCGGGGACAGGCCGTTGGACACCGGGGAGCTGTTTTTT. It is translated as CASSFGDRPLDTGELFF.

CDR3 bases: TGCAGTGCTAGAGAATCGGGCGGGGGGTGGAAGTACGAGCAGTACTTC. Amino acid sequence: CSARESGGGWKYEQYF. This chain joins TRBV20-1 and TRBJ2-7, with 8 positions matching TRBD2. Trimming cost V 0 bases and J 4 bases; bases outside gene matches: 11. The germline V gene has CDR1 DFQATT and CDR2 SNEGSKA (reference sequence). The CDR3 consists of 16 residues.

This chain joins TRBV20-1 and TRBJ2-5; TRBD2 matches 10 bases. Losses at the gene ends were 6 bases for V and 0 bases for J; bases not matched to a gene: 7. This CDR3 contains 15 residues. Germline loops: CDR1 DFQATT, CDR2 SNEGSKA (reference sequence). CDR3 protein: CSAIVLAGYQETQYF. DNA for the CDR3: TGCAGTGCAATCGTACTAGCGGGGTACCAAGAGACCCAGTACTTC.

CDR3 DNA sequence: TGTGCCAGCAGTGAACAGGGGGCCCTAGGTTCTGAAGCTTTCTTT. Its protein is CASSEQGALGSEAFF. This sequence joins TRBV12-3 or TRBV12-4 and TRBJ1-1, with 9 bases matching TRBD1. The CDR3 has 15 amino acids. Trimming at V came to 5 bases and at J to 6 bases, leaving 10 bases not matched to a gene.

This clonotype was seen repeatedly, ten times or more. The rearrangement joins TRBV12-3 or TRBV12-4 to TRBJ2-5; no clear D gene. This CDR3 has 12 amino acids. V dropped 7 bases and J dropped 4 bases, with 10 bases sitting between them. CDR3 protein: CASTTFGETQYF. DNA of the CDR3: TGTGCCAGCACCACCTTTGGAGAGACCCAGTACTTC.

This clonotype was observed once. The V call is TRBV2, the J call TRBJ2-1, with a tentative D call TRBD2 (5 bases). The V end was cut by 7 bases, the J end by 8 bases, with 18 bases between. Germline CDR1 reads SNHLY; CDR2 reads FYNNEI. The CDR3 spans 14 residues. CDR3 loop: CASTAGPTGDEQFF. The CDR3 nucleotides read TGTGCCAGCACGGCGGGCCCCACGGGCGATGAGCAGTTCTTC.

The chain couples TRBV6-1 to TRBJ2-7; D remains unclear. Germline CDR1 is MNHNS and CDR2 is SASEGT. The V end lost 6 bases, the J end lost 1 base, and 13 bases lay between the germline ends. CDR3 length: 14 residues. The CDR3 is CASRGTARSYEQYF. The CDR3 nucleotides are TGTGCCAGCAGGGGAACGGCCAGGTCCTACGAGCAGTACTTC.

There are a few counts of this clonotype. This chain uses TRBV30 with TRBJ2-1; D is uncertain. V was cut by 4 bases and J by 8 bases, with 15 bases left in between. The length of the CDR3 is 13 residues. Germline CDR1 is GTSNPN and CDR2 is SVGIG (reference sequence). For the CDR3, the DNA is TGTGCCTGGAACCAGGACCGTTATTATGAGCAGTTCTTC. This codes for CAWNQDRYYEQFF.

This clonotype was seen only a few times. For the CDR3, the DNA is TGTGCCAGCAGCCGGGACAGGGAGGGTCACGAGCAGTACTTC. This translates into CASSRDREGHEQYF. The V call is TRBV11-1, the J call TRBJ2-7, with 9 bases aligning to TRBD1. With 5 bases clipped from V and 5 bases from J, the junction kept 7 bases outside the gene matches. CDR3 length: 14 residues. CDR1 is SGHAT and CDR2 is FQDESV in the germline V gene (reference sequence).

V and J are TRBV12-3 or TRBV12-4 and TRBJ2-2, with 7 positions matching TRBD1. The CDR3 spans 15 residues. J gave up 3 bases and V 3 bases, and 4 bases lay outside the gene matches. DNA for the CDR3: TGTGCCAGCAGTTTCGCAACAGGGGACACCGGGGAGCTGTTTTTT. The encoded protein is CASSFATGDTGELFF.

The CDR3: CASSARSNSPLHF. The CDR3 DNA is TGCGCCAGCAGTGCCAGGAGTAATTCACCCCTCCACTTT. This rearrangement joins TRBV10-2 to TRBJ1-6; D is ambiguous. V was clipped by 4 bases and J by 6 bases, with 7 bases between them. Per the germline V gene, CDR1 is WSHSY and CDR2 is SAAADI. The CDR3 has 13 residues.

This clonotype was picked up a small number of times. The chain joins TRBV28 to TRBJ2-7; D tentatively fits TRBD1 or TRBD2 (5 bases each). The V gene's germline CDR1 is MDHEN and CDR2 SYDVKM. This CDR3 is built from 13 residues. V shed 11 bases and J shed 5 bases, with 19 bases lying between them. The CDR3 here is CASRGLFTDEQYF. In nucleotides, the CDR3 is TGTGCCTCCCGGGGCCTGTTTACCGACGAGCAGTACTTC.

CDR3 protein: CSVEWGRDTEAFF. The CDR3 DNA reads as TGCAGCGTTGAGTGGGGTAGGGACACTGAAGCTTTCTTT. The rearrangement links TRBV29-1 to TRBJ1-1; D not certain. In germline, CDR1 is SQVTM, CDR2 ANQGSEA. Trimming pared 3 bases from V and 3 bases from J, leaving 11 bases between. This CDR3 has 13 amino acids.